A selection of T cell receptor beta chains follows, all from one sample in a study of CD8+CD57+ T cells in acquired aplastic anemia. TCRdb re-derived calls from the reads in MiXCR, one entry per CDR3 protein. The sample holds some 200,000 distinct CDR3 sequences, approximately 57% seen once. The sample consisted of sorted CD4+, CD8+, or CD8+CD57+ T cells (not recorded which) from PBMCs. These receptors were collected from a human donor in good health. Both conserved end residues are part of each CDR3. A D gene is named only where the DNA matches it firmly. Rows give clone size only sometimes, using once, few, many, or a class for an expanded clone.

CASSPWRGAGPYGYTF	TGCGCCAGCAGCCCCTGGAGGGGGGCCGGGCCTTATGGCTACACCTTC	.	TRBJ1-2	TRBV5-1	many
CASEGTGKPYNEQFF	TGTGCCAGCGAAGGGACAGGGAAACCCTACAATGAGCAGTTCTTC	TRBD1	TRBJ2-1	TRBV7-3	.
CASSSQGVGYEQYF	TGTGCCAGCAGCTCGCAGGGTGTTGGTTACGAGCAGTACTTC	.	TRBJ2-7	TRBV7-3	.
CASSMGTGGLDTQYF	TGTGCCAGTAGTATGGGGACAGGGGGCTTGGATACGCAGTATTTT	TRBD1	TRBJ2-3	TRBV19	.
CSASVQGIHEQYF	TGCAGTGCCAGCGTCCAGGGAATCCACGAGCAGTACTTC	.	TRBJ2-7	TRBV20-1	.
CASSPGTAEQYF	TGTGCCAGCAGCCCGGGGACAGCTGAGCAGTACTTC	TRBD1	TRBJ2-7	TRBV7-6	.
CASSLEEKEWTNTGELFF	TGTGCCAGCAGCTTAGAGGAAAAAGAGTGGACGAACACCGGGGAGCTGTTTTTT	.	TRBJ2-2	TRBV7-8	many
CSAFPLVVEATDTQYF	TGCAGTGCCTTCCCCTTGGTTGTCGAGGCCACAGATACGCAGTATTTT	.	TRBJ2-3	TRBV20-1	.
CSARPIRGTEAFF	TGCAGTGCTAGGCCTATCAGGGGCACTGAAGCTTTCTTT	.	TRBJ1-1	TRBV20-1	.
CATGTGQHQETQYF	TGTGCCACCGGAACCGGACAGCACCAAGAGACCCAGTACTTC	.	TRBJ2-5	TRBV19	.
CASSSSWGGVTNEKLFF	TGTGCCAGCAGCTCTAGCTGGGGGGGAGTGACTAATGAAAAACTGTTTTTT	.	TRBJ1-4	TRBV7-9	many
CATSRDNRDGNTIYF	TGTGCCACCAGCAGAGATAACAGGGACGGAAACACCATATATTTT	.	TRBJ1-3	TRBV15	.
CASSSFLAGPSYEQYF	TGTGCCAGCAGCTCCTTTTTAGCGGGCCCCTCCTACGAGCAGTACTTC	TRBD2	TRBJ2-7	TRBV7-9	.
CAISIGISATEAFF	TGTGCCATCAGTATCGGGATTTCGGCCACTGAAGCTTTCTTT	.	TRBJ1-1	TRBV10-3	.
CASSNVGGNQPQHF	TGTGCCAGTAGTAACGTGGGGGGTAATCAGCCCCAGCATTTT	.	TRBJ1-5	TRBV19	.
CASSPPLDGYEQYF	TGTGCCAGCAGCCCCCCCCTGGACGGCTACGAGCAGTACTTC	.	TRBJ2-7	TRBV7-9	many
CASSFLAGVGNEQFF	TGTGCCAGCAGCTTTCTAGCGGGGGTTGGCAATGAGCAGTTCTTC	TRBD2	TRBJ2-1	TRBV7-8	.
CASMGRQGADTGELFF	TGTGCCAGTATGGGGAGACAGGGGGCGGACACCGGGGAGCTGTTTTTT	TRBD1	TRBJ2-2	TRBV19	.
CATWDRGSGTEAFF	TGTGCCACCTGGGACAGGGGATCGGGCACTGAAGCTTTCTTT	TRBD1	TRBJ1-1	TRBV15	.
CASSRLGTGGNTIYF	TGTGCCAGCAGCCGCCTCGGGACAGGTGGAAACACCATATATTTT	TRBD1	TRBJ1-3	TRBV7-2	.
CATSIDRGTSYEQYF	TGTGCCACCAGCATCGACAGGGGAACCTCCTACGAGCAGTACTTC	TRBD1	TRBJ2-7	TRBV15	few
CAGGPDGNEKLFF	TGTGCCGGGGGCCCAGACGGTAATGAAAAACTGTTTTTT	.	TRBJ1-4	TRBV7-9	large
CASSLGVLDHGYTF	TGTGCCAGCAGCTTAGGTGTTTTGGACCATGGCTACACCTTC	.	TRBJ1-2	TRBV7-3	.
CASSRSGAPYEQYF	TGTGCCAGCAGCCGTTCTGGGGCGCCCTACGAGCAGTACTTC	.	TRBJ2-7	TRBV7-9	many
CSVVVGGDQPQHF	TGCAGCGTTGTCGTGGGGGGGGATCAGCCCCAGCATTTT	.	TRBJ1-5	TRBV29-1	.
CASSMTGSVYEQYF	TGTGCCAGCAGCATGACAGGGTCCGTCTACGAGCAGTACTTC	TRBD1	TRBJ2-7	TRBV7-2	.
CATSVGWPSGYTDTQYF	TGTGCCACCAGTGTCGGGTGGCCTAGCGGGTACACAGATACGCAGTATTTT	TRBD2	TRBJ2-3	TRBV24-1	.
CASSLTGRVETQYF	TGTGCCAGCAGCTTAACCGGCAGGGTGGAGACCCAGTACTTC	.	TRBJ2-5	TRBV7-3	.
CASRYGTDSDEAFF	TGTGCCAGCAGGTACGGGACAGATTCCGATGAAGCTTTCTTT	TRBD1	TRBJ1-1	TRBV7-8	.
CASSPTGSGDQETQYF	TGTGCCAGCAGCCCAACAGGGTCCGGAGACCAAGAGACCCAGTACTTC	.	TRBJ2-5	TRBV7-6	.
CASSLPGTGYEQYF	TGTGCCAGCAGCCTTCCCGGGACAGGCTACGAGCAGTACTTC	TRBD1	TRBJ2-7	TRBV7-9	many
CASSSRSDTQYF	TGTGCCAGCAGCTCGAGATCAGATACGCAGTATTTT	.	TRBJ2-3	TRBV7-8	few
CASSSTSGGLRTDTQYF	TGCGCCAGCAGCTCGACTAGCGGGGGCCTTCGCACAGATACGCAGTATTTT	TRBD2	TRBJ2-3	TRBV5-1	.
CASSWSNTEAFF	TGTGCCAGCAGTTGGTCGAACACTGAAGCTTTCTTT	.	TRBJ1-1	TRBV12-3/TRBV12-4	.
CASSQGQGHNSPLHF	TGTGCCAGCAGCCAGGGACAGGGGCATAATTCACCCCTCCACTTT	TRBD1	TRBJ1-6	TRBV7-2	.
CASSPQFGTGAYGYTF	TGTGCCAGCAGCCCCCAGTTCGGGACAGGGGCCTATGGCTACACCTTC	TRBD1	TRBJ1-2	TRBV7-9	.
CASNSDNQPQHF	TGTGCCAGCAACAGCGACAATCAGCCCCAGCATTTT	.	TRBJ1-5	TRBV9	.
CASSVKVTGGAYGYTF	TGTGCCAGCAGTGTTAAAGTCACAGGGGGCGCCTATGGCTACACCTTC	TRBD1	TRBJ1-2	TRBV6-1	.
CASSPNSDTQYF	TGTGCCAGCAGCCCAAACTCAGATACGCAGTATTTT	.	TRBJ2-3	TRBV11-3	few
CATGRPGRLETQYF	TGTGCCACAGGACGCCCGGGGCGGTTGGAGACCCAGTACTTC	.	TRBJ2-5	TRBV15	.
CSARGSADYEQYF	TGCAGTGCTAGAGGGTCGGCAGACTACGAGCAGTACTTC	.	TRBJ2-7	TRBV20-1	many
CASSFTSLTDTQYF	TGTGCCAGCAGCTTCACTAGTTTGACAGATACGCAGTATTTT	.	TRBJ2-3	TRBV7-9	.
CASSESISGGRNEQFF	TGCGCCAGCAGTGAGTCGATTAGCGGGGGCCGCAATGAGCAGTTCTTC	TRBD2	TRBJ2-1	TRBV10-1	.
CASSLTGALLDEQYF	TGTGCCAGCAGCTTGACAGGGGCCCTTCTCGACGAGCAGTACTTC	TRBD1	TRBJ2-7	TRBV5-4	many
CASSLGEDAPQYF	TGTGCCAGCAGCTTAGGGGAGGATGCGCCCCAGTACTTC	.	TRBJ2-5	TRBV7-2	few
CASSLVNMGEGTRENQYF	TGTGCCAGCAGCTTAGTGAACATGGGGGAGGGAACTCGTGAGAATCAGTACTTC	TRBD2	TRBJ2-4	TRBV9	.
CASSPGQGSRETQYF	TGTGCCAGCAGCCCAGGACAGGGGAGCCGAGAGACCCAGTACTTC	TRBD1	TRBJ2-5	TRBV5-4	.
CASSSSGGRDTQYF	TGTGCCAGCAGTTCATCCGGGGGCCGGGATACGCAGTATTTT	.	TRBJ2-3	TRBV2	few
CASSSGLADNNEQFF	TGTGCCAGCAGCTCGGGACTAGCGGACAACAATGAGCAGTTCTTC	TRBD2	TRBJ2-1	TRBV7-9	.